This T cell receptor beta chain is drawn from a study of shared clonotypes between healthy human individuals. As for the study in general: For every donor, three CD4 naive, three CD4 memory, two CD8 naive and one CD8 memory plates were used. Study-wide results and caveats: Against clonotypes common to all four donors, non-shared ones had lower generation probabilities.

With regard to this clone: Its antigen remains unidentified.

Measured with immunoSEQ multiplex PCR; TCRdb has only the in-frame clones, and not every one. The data show over 1.4 million clones, around 97% seen once. Germline loops: CDR1 MNHNS, CDR2 SASEGT. The CDR3 runs 13 residues. Trimming took off 6 bases at V and 12 bases at J, with 18 bases between the two ends. Every contributor of samples was a Caucasian grown-up residing in Nashville, Tennessee. This receptor was taken from a man aged 25-45 years in good health. The chain couples TRBV6-1 to TRBJ2-1, with a weak D call TRBD2 (7 bases). The sequenced sample was naive CD4+ T cells sorted from blood. Subset defined: CD45RA+ positively selected. The CDR3 spells CASSELWGGGQFF. CDR3 DNA: TGTGCCAGCAGCGAGCTATGGGGGGGCGGGCAGTTCTTC.